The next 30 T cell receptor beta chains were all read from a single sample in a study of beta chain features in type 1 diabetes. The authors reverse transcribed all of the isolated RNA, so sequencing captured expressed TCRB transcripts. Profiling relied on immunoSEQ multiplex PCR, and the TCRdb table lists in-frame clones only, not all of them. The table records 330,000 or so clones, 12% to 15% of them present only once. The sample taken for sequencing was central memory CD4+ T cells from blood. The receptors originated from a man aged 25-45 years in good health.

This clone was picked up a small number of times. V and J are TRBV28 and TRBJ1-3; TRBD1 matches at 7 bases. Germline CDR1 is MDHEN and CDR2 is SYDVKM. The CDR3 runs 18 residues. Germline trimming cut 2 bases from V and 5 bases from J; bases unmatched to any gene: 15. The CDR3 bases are TGTGCCAGCAGTTTACCCCCCGGACAGGTGGCGGTTAGAAACACCATATATTTT. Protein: CASSLPPGQVAVRNTIYF.

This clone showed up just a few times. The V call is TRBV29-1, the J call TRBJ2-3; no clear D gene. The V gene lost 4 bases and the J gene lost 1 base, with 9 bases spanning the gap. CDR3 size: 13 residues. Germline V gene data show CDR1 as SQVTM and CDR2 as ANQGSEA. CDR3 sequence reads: CSVVGYRTDTQYF. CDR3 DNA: TGCAGCGTTGTTGGTTACCGCACAGATACGCAGTATTTT.

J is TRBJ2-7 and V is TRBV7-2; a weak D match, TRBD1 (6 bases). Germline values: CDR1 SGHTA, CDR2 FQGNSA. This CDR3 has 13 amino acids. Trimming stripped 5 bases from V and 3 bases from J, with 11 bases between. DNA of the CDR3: TGTGCCAGCAGCCCGCCGGACAGCTACGAGCAGTACTTC. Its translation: CASSPPDSYEQYF.

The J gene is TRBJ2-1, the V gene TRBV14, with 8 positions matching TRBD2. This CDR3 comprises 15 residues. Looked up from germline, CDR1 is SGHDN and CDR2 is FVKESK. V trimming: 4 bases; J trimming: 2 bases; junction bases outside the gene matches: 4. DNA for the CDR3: TGTGCCAGCAGCCCTCCGGGACTAGCCTACAATGAGCAGTTCTTC. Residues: CASSPPGLAYNEQFF.

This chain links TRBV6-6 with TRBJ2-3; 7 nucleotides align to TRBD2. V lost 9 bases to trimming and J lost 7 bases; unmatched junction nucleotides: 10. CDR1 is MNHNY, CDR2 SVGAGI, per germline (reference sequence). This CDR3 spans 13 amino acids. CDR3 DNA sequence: TGTGCCAGTTCGACTAGCTCGCAAAATACGCAGTATTTT. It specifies CASSTSSQNTQYF.

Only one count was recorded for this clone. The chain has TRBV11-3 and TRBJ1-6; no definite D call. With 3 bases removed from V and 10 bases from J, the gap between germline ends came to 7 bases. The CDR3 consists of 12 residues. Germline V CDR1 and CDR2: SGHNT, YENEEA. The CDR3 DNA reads TGTGCCAGCAGCTTGGTGGGATCACCCCTCCACTTT. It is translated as CASSLVGSPLHF.

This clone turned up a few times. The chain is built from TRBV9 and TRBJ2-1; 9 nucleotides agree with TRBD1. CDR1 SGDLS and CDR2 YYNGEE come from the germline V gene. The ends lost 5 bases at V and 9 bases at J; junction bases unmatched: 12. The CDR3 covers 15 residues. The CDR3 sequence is CASRPGQGFMGEQFF. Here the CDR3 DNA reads TGTGCCAGCAGGCCGGGACAGGGTTTTATGGGTGAGCAGTTCTTC.

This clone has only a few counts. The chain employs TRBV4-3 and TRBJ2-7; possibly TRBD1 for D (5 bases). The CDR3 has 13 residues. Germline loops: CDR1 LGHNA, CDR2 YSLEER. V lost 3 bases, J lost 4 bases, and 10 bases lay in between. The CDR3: CASSHAHRYEQYF. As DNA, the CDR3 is TGCGCCAGCAGCCATGCCCACAGGTACGAGCAGTACTTC.

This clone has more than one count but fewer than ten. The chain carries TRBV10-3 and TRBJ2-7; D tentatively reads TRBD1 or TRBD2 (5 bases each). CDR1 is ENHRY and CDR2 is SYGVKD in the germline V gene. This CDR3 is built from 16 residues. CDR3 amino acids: CASSYNRQGVTYEQYV. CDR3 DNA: TGTGCCAGCAGTTACAATCGGCAGGGAGTAACCTACGAGCAGTACGTC.

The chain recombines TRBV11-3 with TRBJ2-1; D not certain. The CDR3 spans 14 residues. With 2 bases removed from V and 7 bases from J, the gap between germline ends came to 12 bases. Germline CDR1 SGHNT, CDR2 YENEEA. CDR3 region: CASSLRTTRNEQFF. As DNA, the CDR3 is TGTGCCAGCAGCTTAAGGACGACCCGGAATGAGCAGTTCTTC. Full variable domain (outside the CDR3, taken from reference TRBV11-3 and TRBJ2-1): EAGVVQSPRYKIIEKKQPVAFWCNPISGHNTLYWYLQNLGQGPELLIRYENEEAVDDSQLPKDRFSAERLKGVDSTLKIQPAELGDSAVYLCASSLRTTRNEQFFGPGTRLTVL.

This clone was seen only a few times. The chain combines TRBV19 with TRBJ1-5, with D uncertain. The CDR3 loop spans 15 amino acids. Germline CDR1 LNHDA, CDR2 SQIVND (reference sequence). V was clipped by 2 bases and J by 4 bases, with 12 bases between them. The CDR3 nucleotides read TGTGCCAGTAGTATAACTCCAGTGGAGAATCAGCCCCAGCATTTT. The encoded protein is CASSITPVENQPQHF. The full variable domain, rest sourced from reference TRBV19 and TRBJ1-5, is DGGITQSPKYLFRKEGQNVTLSCEQNLNHDAMYWYRQDPGQGLRLIYYSQIVNDFQKGDIAEGYSVSREKKESFPLTVTSAQKNPTAFYLCASSITPVENQPQHFGDGTRLSIL.

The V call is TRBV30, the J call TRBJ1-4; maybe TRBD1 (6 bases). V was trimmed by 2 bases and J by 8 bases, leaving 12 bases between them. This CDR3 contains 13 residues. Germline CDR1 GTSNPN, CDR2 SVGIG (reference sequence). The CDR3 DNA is TGTGCCTGGAGTTTGGGGGCGGGCGAAAAACTGTTTTTT. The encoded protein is CAWSLGAGEKLFF.

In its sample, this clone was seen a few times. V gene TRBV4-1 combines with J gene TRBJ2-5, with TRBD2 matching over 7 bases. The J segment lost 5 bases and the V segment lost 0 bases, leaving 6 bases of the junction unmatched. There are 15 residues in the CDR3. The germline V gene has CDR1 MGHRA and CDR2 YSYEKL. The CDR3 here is CASSQDSWTRETQYF. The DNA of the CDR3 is TGCGCCAGCAGCCAAGATTCGTGGACTAGGGAGACCCAGTACTTC.

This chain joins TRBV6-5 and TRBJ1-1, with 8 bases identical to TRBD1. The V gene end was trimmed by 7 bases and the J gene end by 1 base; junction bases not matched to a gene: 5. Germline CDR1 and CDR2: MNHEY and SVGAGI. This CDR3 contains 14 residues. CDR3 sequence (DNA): TGTGCCAGCAAAAGGACAGGGACGAACACTGAAGCTTTCTTT. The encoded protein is CASKRTGTNTEAFF.

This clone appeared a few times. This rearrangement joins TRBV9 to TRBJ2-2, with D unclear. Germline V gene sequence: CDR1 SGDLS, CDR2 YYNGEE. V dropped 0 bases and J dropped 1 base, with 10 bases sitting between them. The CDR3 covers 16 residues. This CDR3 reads CASSVGGGRNTGELFF. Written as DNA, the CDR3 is TGTGCCAGCAGCGTAGGAGGTGGGCGGAACACCGGGGAGCTGTTTTTT.

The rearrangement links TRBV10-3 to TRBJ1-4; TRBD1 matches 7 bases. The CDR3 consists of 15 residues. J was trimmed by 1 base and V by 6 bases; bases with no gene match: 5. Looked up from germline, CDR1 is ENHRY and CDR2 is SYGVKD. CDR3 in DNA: TGTGCCATCAGAAATAACAGGGGAACTAATGAAAAACTGTTTTTT. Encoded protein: CAIRNNRGTNEKLFF.

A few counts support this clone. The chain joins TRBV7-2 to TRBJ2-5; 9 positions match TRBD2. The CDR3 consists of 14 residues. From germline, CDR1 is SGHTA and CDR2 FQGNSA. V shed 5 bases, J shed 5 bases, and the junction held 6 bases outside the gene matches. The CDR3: CASSAQRGVETQYF. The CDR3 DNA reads TGTGCCAGCAGCGCACAGCGGGGGGTTGAGACCCAGTACTTC.

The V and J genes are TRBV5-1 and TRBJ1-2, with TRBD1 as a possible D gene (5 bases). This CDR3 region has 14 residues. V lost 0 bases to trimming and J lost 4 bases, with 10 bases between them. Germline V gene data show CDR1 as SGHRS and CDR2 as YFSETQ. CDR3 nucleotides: TGCGCCAGCAGCTTGGGACAGAACCTCTATGGCTACACCTTC. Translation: CASSLGQNLYGYTF.

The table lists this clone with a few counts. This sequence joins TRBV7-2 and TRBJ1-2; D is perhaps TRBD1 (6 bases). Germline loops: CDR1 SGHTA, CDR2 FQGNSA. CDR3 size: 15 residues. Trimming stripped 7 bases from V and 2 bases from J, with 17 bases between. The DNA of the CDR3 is TGTGCCAGCATCCCGGCGGGGGCGGGCAACTATGGCTACACCTTC. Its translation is CASIPAGAGNYGYTF. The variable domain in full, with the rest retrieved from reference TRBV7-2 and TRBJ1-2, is GAGVSQSPSNKVTEKGKDVELRCDPISGHTALYWYRQSLGQGLEFLIYFQGNSAPDKSGLPSDRFSAERTGGSVSTLTIQRTQQEDSAVYLCASIPAGAGNYGYTFGSGTRLTVV.

The CDR3 DNA reads as TGTGCCATCAGTGACGATGGGACGAGCACAGATACGCAGTATTTT. This gives the protein CAISDDGTSTDTQYF. The V and J genes are TRBV10-3 and TRBJ2-3; D possibly uses TRBD1 or TRBD2 (5 bases each). CDR3 length: 15 residues. Germline CDR1 reads ENHRY; CDR2 reads SYGVKD. V dropped 3 bases and J dropped 0 bases, with 10 bases sitting between them.

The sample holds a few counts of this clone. The CDR3 coding sequence is TGTGCCAGCAGCCCTAACTACGGCGAGCAGTACTTC. Its protein product is CASSPNYGEQYF. The chain is built from TRBV14 and TRBJ2-7; D gene unclear. The CDR3 loop spans 12 amino acids. The V end lost 4 bases, the J end lost 6 bases, and 10 bases lay between the germline ends. The V gene's germline CDR1 is SGHDN and CDR2 FVKESK.

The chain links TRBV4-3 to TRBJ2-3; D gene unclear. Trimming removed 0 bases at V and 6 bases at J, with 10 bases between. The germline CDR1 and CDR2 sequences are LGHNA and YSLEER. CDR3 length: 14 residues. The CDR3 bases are TGCGCCAGCAGCCAAGATCACGGTCCGGATACGCAGTATTTT. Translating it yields CASSQDHGPDTQYF.

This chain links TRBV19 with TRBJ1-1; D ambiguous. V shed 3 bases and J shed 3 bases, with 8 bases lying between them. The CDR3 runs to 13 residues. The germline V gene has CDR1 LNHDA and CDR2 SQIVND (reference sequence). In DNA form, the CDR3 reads TGTGCCAGTAGTATTGCCCGGGACACTGAAGCTTTCTTT. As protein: CASSIARDTEAFF. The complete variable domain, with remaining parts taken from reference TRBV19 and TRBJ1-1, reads DGGITQSPKYLFRKEGQNVTLSCEQNLNHDAMYWYRQDPGQGLRLIYYSQIVNDFQKGDIAEGYSVSREKKESFPLTVTSAQKNPTAFYLCASSIARDTEAFFGQGTRLTVV.

The DNA of the CDR3 is TGTGCCAGCAGCCTTCCTAGCGCCAGCACAGATACGCAGTATTTT. This codes for CASSLPSASTDTQYF. The rearrangement joins TRBV5-4 to TRBJ2-3, with D maybe TRBD2 (6 bases). CDR3 length: 15 residues. The V end lost 4 bases, the J end lost 0 bases, and 12 bases lay between the germline ends. From germline, CDR1 is SGHNT and CDR2 YYREEE (reference sequence).

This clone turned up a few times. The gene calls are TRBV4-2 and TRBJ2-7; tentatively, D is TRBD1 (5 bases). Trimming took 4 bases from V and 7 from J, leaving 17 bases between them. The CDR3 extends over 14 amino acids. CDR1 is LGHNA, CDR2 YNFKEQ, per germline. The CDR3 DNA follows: TGTGCCAGCAGCCCGGACGTACGCTCAGGGGAGCAGTACGTC. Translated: CASSPDVRSGEQYV.

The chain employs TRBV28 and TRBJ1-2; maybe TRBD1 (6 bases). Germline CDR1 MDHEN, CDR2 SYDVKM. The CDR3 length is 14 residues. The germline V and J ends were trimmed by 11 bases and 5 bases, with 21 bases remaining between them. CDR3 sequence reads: CAANPGSTGYGYTF. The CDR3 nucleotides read TGTGCCGCCAACCCCGGTTCCACAGGGTATGGCTACACCTTC.

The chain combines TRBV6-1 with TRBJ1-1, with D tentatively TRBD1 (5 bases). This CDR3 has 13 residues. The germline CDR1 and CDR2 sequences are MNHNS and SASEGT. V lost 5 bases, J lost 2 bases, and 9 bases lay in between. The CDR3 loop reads CASSWGLNTEAFF. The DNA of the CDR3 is TGTGCCAGCAGTTGGGGACTCAACACTGAAGCTTTCTTT.

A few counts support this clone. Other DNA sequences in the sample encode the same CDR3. The CDR3 nucleotides are TGTGCCAGCTCACCCCGACAAGGGTCCGGGGGAGGCACAGATACGCAGTATTTT. Protein product: CASSPRQGSGGGTDTQYF. This chain connects TRBV18 to TRBJ2-3; D might be TRBD2 (6 bases). Germline V lookup: CDR1 KGHSH, CDR2 LQKENI. V dropped 3 bases and J dropped 1 base, with 20 bases sitting between them. This CDR3 has 18 residues. Full variable domain (rest looked up from reference TRBV18 and TRBJ2-3): NAGVMQNPRHLVRRRGQEARLRCSPMKGHSHVYWYRQLPEEGLKFMVYLQKENIIDESGMPKERFSAEFPKEGPSILRIQQVVRGDSAAYFCASSPRQGSGGGTDTQYFGPGTRLTVL.

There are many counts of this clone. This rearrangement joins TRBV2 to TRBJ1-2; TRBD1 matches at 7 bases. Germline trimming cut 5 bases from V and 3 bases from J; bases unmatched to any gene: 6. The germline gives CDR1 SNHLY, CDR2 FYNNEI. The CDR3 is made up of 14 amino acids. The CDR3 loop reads CASSRTGDYYGYTF. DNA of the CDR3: TGTGCCAGCAGTAGGACAGGCGACTACTATGGCTACACCTTC.

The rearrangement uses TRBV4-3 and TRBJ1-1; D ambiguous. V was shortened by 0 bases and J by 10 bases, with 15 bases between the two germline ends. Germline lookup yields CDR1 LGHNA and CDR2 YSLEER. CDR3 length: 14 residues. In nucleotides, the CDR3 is TGCGCCAGCAGCCAAGATGTCGGAGTAGTCGTAGCTTTCTTT. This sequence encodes CASSQDVGVVVAFF.